This T cell receptor beta chain was identified during a study of T cell responses to AZD1222 COVID-19 vaccine. Study at large: Whether given at about 4 or about 12 weeks, second doses were pooled.

CDR3 size: 15 residues. The germline CDR1 and CDR2 sequences are LNHDA and SQIVND (reference sequence). The V end was cut by 3 bases, the J end by 0 bases, with 9 bases between. About this clone: Its antigen remains unidentified.

Using immunoSEQ multiplex PCR, the repertoire was profiled, and TCRdb retains in-frame clones only, with some absent. The profile shows 100,000 to 110,000 clones, 85% to 95% of them singletons. Whole-study findings and limits: Mostly white British, mostly female donors; authors suggested clonal diversity may be underestimated. Researchers report vaccine-associated CD4 TCRs spanning spike, with dominance at 160-218 and 743-854.

The sequence came from an adult in good health. The input for sequencing was peripheral blood, taken on day 0 of AZD1222 vaccination. The V call is TRBV19, the J call TRBJ1-5; the D is unclear. CDR3 sequence reads: CASSIGPYSNQPQHF. Here the CDR3 DNA reads TGTGCCAGTAGTATCGGCCCATATAGCAATCAGCCCCAGCATTTT.